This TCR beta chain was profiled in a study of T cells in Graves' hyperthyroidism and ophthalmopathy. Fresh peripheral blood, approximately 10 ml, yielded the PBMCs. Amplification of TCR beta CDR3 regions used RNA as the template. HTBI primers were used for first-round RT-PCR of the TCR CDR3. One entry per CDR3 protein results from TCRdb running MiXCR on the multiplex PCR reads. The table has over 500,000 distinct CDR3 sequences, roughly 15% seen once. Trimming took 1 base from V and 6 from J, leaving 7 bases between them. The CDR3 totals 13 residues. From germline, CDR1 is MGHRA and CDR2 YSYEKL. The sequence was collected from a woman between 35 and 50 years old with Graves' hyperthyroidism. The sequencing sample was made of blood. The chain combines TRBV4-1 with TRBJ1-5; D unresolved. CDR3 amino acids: CASSQVLRQPQHF. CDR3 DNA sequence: TGCGCCAGCAGCCAAGTTCTACGTCAGCCCCAGCATTTT.